One and the same sample provided the 13 T cell receptor beta chains below, sequenced in a study of shared clonotypes between healthy human individuals. Clones were read by immunoSEQ multiplex PCR, and TCRdb kept only the in-frame ones, dropping some. Found here are hundreds of thousands of clones, 97% of them singletons; the top ten hold around 0.06%. The sample comprised naive CD4+ T cells sorted from blood. Noted subset: CD45RA+ positively selected. These receptors all stem from a young woman in good health.

To note about this clone: In the same sample, other DNA sequences code for this CDR3. The chain carries TRBV7-2 and TRBJ1-3; D unresolved. Germline CDR1 is SGHTA and CDR2 is FQGNSA. V lost 8 bases and J lost 4, with 15 bases in between. The CDR3 is 14 amino acids. CDR3 DNA: TGTGCCAGCTCCGATAGGGTTTACGGAAACACCATATATTTT. Translation gives CASSDRVYGNTIYF.

The chain carries TRBV7-2 and TRBJ2-7; 8 bases match TRBD1. V was pared by 1 base and J by 5 bases, with 7 bases of the junction left unmatched. The CDR3 runs 15 residues. Germline V CDR1 and CDR2: SGHTA, FQGNSA. This CDR3 reads CASSLGRTGLHEQYF. The CDR3 DNA reads TGTGCCAGCAGCTTAGGCCGGACAGGGCTACACGAGCAGTACTTC.

The V gene is TRBV19, the J gene TRBJ1-5; D not resolved. This CDR3 has 13 residues. V was clipped by 3 bases and J by 1 base, with 4 bases between them. CDR1 and CDR2 from the germline V gene are LNHDA and SQIVND (reference sequence). In DNA, the CDR3 is TGTGCCAGTAGTATGACGAGCAATCAGCCCCAGCATTTT. It is translated as CASSMTSNQPQHF.

This chain connects TRBV19 to TRBJ1-5; no definite D call. The CDR3 covers 17 residues. Germline-derived CDR1 and CDR2 are LNHDA and SQIVND (reference sequence). The germline V and J ends were trimmed by 5 bases and 0 bases, with 17 bases remaining between them. The CDR3 nucleotides are TGTGCCAGTAGTTTGGAGGCGACGGTTTATAGCAATCAGCCCCAGCATTTT. It translates to CASSLEATVYSNQPQHF.

For the CDR3, the DNA is TGCGCCAGCAGCCAAGAACACCTATCCTACGAGCAGTACTTC. Protein product: CASSQEHLSYEQYF. The V and J genes are TRBV4-1 and TRBJ2-7; the D is unclear. Trimming cost V 0 bases and J 1 base, with 7 bases left between them. The CDR3 covers 14 residues. Germline lookup yields CDR1 MGHRA and CDR2 YSYEKL.

This clone is a singleton in its sample. V is TRBV15 and J is TRBJ2-7, with a tentative D call TRBD1 (6 bases). Per germline, CDR1 LNHNV and CDR2 YYDKDF (reference sequence). With 5 bases removed from V and 7 bases from J, the gap between germline ends came to 15 bases. CDR3 length equals 13 residues. The CDR3 is CATSEGDAGEQYF. CDR3 nucleotide sequence: TGTGCCACCAGCGAGGGGGACGCAGGTGAGCAGTACTTC. The variable domain in full, completed from reference TRBV15 and TRBJ2-7, reads DAMVIQNPRYQVTQFGKPVTLSCSQTLNHNVMYWYQQKSSQAPKLLFHYYDKDFNNEADTPDNFQSRRPNTSFCFLDIRSPGLGDTAMYLCATSEGDAGEQYFGPGTRLTVT.

The V and J genes are TRBV6-6 and TRBJ2-7; TRBD2 agrees at 9 bases. With 6 bases clipped from V and 3 bases from J, the junction kept 6 bases outside the gene matches. This CDR3 has 14 amino acids. Germline values: CDR1 MNHNY, CDR2 SVGAGI (reference sequence). The CDR3 region has the DNA TGTGCCAGCAGCTCGGGACTAGCAGTCTACGAGCAGTACTTC. This gives the protein CASSSGLAVYEQYF.

This chain connects TRBV28 to TRBJ1-1; D might be TRBD1 (5 bases). Trimming left V 5 bases short and J 7 bases short, with 23 bases between. The CDR3 sequence is 16 residues long. The germline gives CDR1 MDHEN, CDR2 SYDVKM. The CDR3 is CASSAGYATDNYEAFF. Here the CDR3 DNA reads TGTGCCAGCAGTGCCGGGTACGCGACAGATAACTATGAAGCTTTCTTT.

The chain links TRBV7-9 to TRBJ2-5, with D possibly matching TRBD1 (6 bases). The assigned J gene may be wrong: the sequence end matches TRBJ2-7 better. Germline CDR1 is SEHNR and CDR2 is FQNEAQ (reference sequence). The CDR3 consists of 12 residues. The CDR3 reads CASSLRQDEQYF. CDR3 nucleotide sequence: TGTGCCAGCAGCTTACGACAGGACGAGCAGTACTTC.

The V and J genes are TRBV29-1 and TRBJ1-1; 12 bases map to TRBD1. The CDR3 extends over 14 amino acids. Germline values: CDR1 SQVTM, CDR2 ANQGSEA. V shed 4 bases and J 4 bases; nucleotides not matched to a gene: 4. The CDR3 bases are TGCAGCGTTGCCCGGGACAGGGGGCGCACTGAAGCTTTCTTT. It translates to CSVARDRGRTEAFF.

This chain links TRBV5-5 with TRBJ2-7; TRBD2 matches at 12 bases. With V trimmed by 4 bases and J by 6 bases, 8 bases remained unmatched. This CDR3 has 15 residues. Germline V gene lookup returns CDR1 SGHKS and CDR2 YYEKEE (reference sequence). For the CDR3, the DNA is TGTGCCAGCAGCCCCCCTAGCGGGAGGGCCGTCGAGCAGTACTTC. Protein sequence: CASSPPSGRAVEQYF.

V gene TRBV12-5 combines with J gene TRBJ2-7; D remains ambiguous. V was pared by 3 bases and J by 0 bases, with 0 bases between. Germline V CDR1 and CDR2: LGHNT, FRNRAP. The CDR3 totals 11 residues. The CDR3 region has the DNA TGTGCTAGTGGTTTCTCCTACGAGCAGTACTTC. This translates into CASGFSYEQYF.

This chain uses TRBV21-1 with TRBJ1-4. TRBV21-1 is flagged as a pseudogene. The CDR3 has 13 residues. The CDR3 nucleotides are TGTGCCAGCAAGTTACTTGGCGGTGAAAAACTGTTTTTT. Its translation: CASKLLGGEKLFF.